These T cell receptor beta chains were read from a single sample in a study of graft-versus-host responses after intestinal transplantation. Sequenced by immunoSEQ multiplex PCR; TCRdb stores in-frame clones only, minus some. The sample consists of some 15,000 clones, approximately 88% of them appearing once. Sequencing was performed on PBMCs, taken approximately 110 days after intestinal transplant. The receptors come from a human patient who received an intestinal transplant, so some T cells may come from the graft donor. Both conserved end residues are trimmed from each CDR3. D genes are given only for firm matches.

cdr3_aa: ASSWTGDAYEQY; d_call: TRBD1; j_call: TRBJ2-7; v_call: TRBV6-1
cdr3_aa: ASSAVAGLETQY; d_call: TRBD2; j_call: TRBJ2-5; v_call: TRBV19
cdr3_aa: ASSVATGFGGYT; d_call: NA; j_call: TRBJ1-2; v_call: TRBV9
cdr3_aa: AISEGLALHTDTQY; d_call: TRBD2; j_call: TRBJ2-3; v_call: TRBV10-3
cdr3_aa: ASSVEPDSTGTQY; d_call: NA; j_call: TRBJ2-3; v_call: TRBV9
cdr3_aa: ASPHGRCCGRLSYEQY; d_call: NA; j_call: TRBJ2-7; v_call: TRBV9
cdr3_aa: ATSKGQGPEEQY; d_call: NA; j_call: TRBJ2-7; v_call: TRBV15
cdr3_aa: ASSDRTGSGDEKLF; d_call: NA; j_call: TRBJ1-4; v_call: TRBV6-1
cdr3_aa: ASRPTGLDANEKLF; d_call: NA; j_call: TRBJ1-4; v_call: TRBV7-9
cdr3_aa: AIRTANYGYT; d_call: NA; j_call: TRBJ1-2; v_call: TRBV10-3
cdr3_aa: ASSLAGAGAYEQY; d_call: TRBD2; j_call: TRBJ2-7; v_call: TRBV7-2
cdr3_aa: ASSQAGHLREAF; d_call: NA; j_call: TRBJ1-1; v_call: TRBV4-2
cdr3_aa: ASSRQGGEGYT; d_call: TRBD1; j_call: TRBJ1-2; v_call: TRBV7-9
cdr3_aa: ASSSLGSEQY; d_call: NA; j_call: TRBJ2-7; v_call: TRBV4-2
cdr3_aa: ASSDRDRGLNTEAF; d_call: TRBD1; j_call: TRBJ1-1; v_call: TRBV4-1
cdr3_aa: ASSQGAYYEQY; d_call: NA; j_call: TRBJ2-7; v_call: TRBV14
cdr3_aa: ASSDRLDRAGELF; d_call: NA; j_call: TRBJ2-2; v_call: TRBV2
cdr3_aa: ASSLESGIDTEAF; d_call: NA; j_call: TRBJ1-1; v_call: TRBV11-1
cdr3_aa: ASSLIWTGNTEAF; d_call: TRBD1; j_call: TRBJ1-1; v_call: TRBV28
cdr3_aa: ASSLLGGELF; d_call: NA; j_call: TRBJ2-2; v_call: TRBV7-3
cdr3_aa: ASSYPGQGYHEQY; d_call: TRBD1; j_call: TRBJ2-7; v_call: TRBV6-6
cdr3_aa: ASSSGTSRFYEQF; d_call: TRBD2; j_call: TRBJ2-1; v_call: TRBV7-9
cdr3_aa: ASLRGTAGNTIY; d_call: NA; j_call: TRBJ1-3; v_call: TRBV5-6
cdr3_aa: ASSLYSGLGANYGYT; d_call: NA; j_call: TRBJ1-2; v_call: TRBV11-2
cdr3_aa: ASRRDRVAYEQY; d_call: TRBD1; j_call: TRBJ2-7; v_call: TRBV28
cdr3_aa: ASSWDAGEGLNEQF; d_call: NA; j_call: TRBJ2-1; v_call: TRBV6-4
cdr3_aa: ASSSSLAGGPHEQF; d_call: TRBD2; j_call: TRBJ2-1; v_call: TRBV11-2
cdr3_aa: ASRFLSSSPPGLGTYEQY; d_call: NA; j_call: TRBJ2-7; v_call: TRBV12-2
cdr3_aa: ASSQLAGDNEQF; d_call: TRBD2; j_call: TRBJ2-1; v_call: TRBV4-3
cdr3_aa: ATSGIGAPGELF; d_call: TRBD2; j_call: TRBJ2-2; v_call: TRBV10-3
cdr3_aa: ASSLAKGTANNYGYT; d_call: NA; j_call: TRBJ1-2; v_call: TRBV7-8
cdr3_aa: ASTSTPGYEQY; d_call: NA; j_call: TRBJ2-7; v_call: TRBV2
cdr3_aa: ASSQDLGGSREQY; d_call: TRBD2; j_call: TRBJ2-7; v_call: TRBV4-1
cdr3_aa: ASSLTGLAGYNEQF; d_call: TRBD2; j_call: TRBJ2-1; v_call: TRBV7-9
cdr3_aa: ASRGLAGNDEQF; d_call: TRBD2; j_call: TRBJ2-1; v_call: TRBV27
cdr3_aa: ASSDSGQISDQPQH; d_call: NA; j_call: TRBJ1-5; v_call: TRBV6-4
cdr3_aa: ASSAQRVDTEAF; d_call: NA; j_call: TRBJ1-1; v_call: TRBV9
cdr3_aa: ATNGPDWNQPQH; d_call: NA; j_call: TRBJ1-5; v_call: TRBV2
cdr3_aa: ASSLGTSGSDEQF; d_call: TRBD2; j_call: TRBJ2-1; v_call: TRBV11-3
cdr3_aa: ASSSVLATEQF; d_call: NA; j_call: TRBJ2-1; v_call: TRBV5-1
cdr3_aa: ASSSRDSTRNEQF; d_call: NA; j_call: TRBJ2-1; v_call: TRBV28
cdr3_aa: ATSREGRQETQY; d_call: NA; j_call: TRBJ2-5; v_call: TRBV15
cdr3_aa: ASSLRPPGERAGELF; d_call: NA; j_call: TRBJ2-2; v_call: TRBV7-3
cdr3_aa: ASSQSTGDNEQF; d_call: TRBD1; j_call: TRBJ2-1; v_call: TRBV18
cdr3_aa: ASRLQGLGTEAF; d_call: NA; j_call: TRBJ1-1; v_call: TRBV28
cdr3_aa: ASSGDAWGGSLYEQY; d_call: TRBD2; j_call: TRBJ2-7; v_call: TRBV5-1
cdr3_aa: ASSLQSTYEQY; d_call: NA; j_call: TRBJ2-7; v_call: TRBV27
cdr3_aa: ASSFGYSDYGYT; d_call: NA; j_call: TRBJ1-2; v_call: TRBV5-1
cdr3_aa: ASSLDWQGGSKQY; d_call: NA; j_call: TRBJ2-7; v_call: TRBV5-1
cdr3_aa: ASSQDGQGNQPQH; d_call: NA; j_call: TRBJ1-5; v_call: TRBV4-2
cdr3_aa: ASSVEVQGRSDYGYT; d_call: NA; j_call: TRBJ1-2; v_call: TRBV9
cdr3_aa: ASSDRTGSPYNEQF; d_call: TRBD1; j_call: TRBJ2-1; v_call: TRBV10-1
cdr3_aa: ASRGGANVLT; d_call: NA; j_call: TRBJ2-6; v_call: TRBV9
cdr3_aa: ASSLGQLNTEAF; d_call: NA; j_call: TRBJ1-1; v_call: TRBV7-8